The TCR beta chain described here comes from a study of cytomegalovirus exposure and HLA in healthy donors. General study results and limits: Cytomegalovirus status, reportedly, was diagnosed with high specificity and sensitivity by the classifier.

The PCR was carried out with 60 Vbeta primers and 13 Jbeta primers. Assay: immunoSEQ multiplex PCR; the TCRdb copy retains only in-frame clones and omits some. The data hold about 140,000 clones, with roughly 10% observed a single time. Worth noting for this clone: Its antigen is not identified.

V lost 6 bases, J lost 7 bases, and 16 bases lay in between. The CDR3 runs to 13 residues. Germline V lookup: CDR1 MNHEY, CDR2 SVGAGI. The rearrangement links TRBV6-5 to TRBJ2-7; TRBD1 is a possible D gene (6 bases). The sequencing input was PBMCs. The TCR sequence derives from a man aged 45 to 65 in good health and CMV-seronegative. CDR3 sequence: CASSTPGHGEQYF. The CDR3 region has the DNA TGTGCCAGCAGCACTCCGGGACACGGGGAGCAGTACTTC.